Listed below are T cell receptor beta chains from one sample, sequenced in a study of neoadjuvant nivolumab and ipilimumab in lung cancer. Generated by immunoSEQ multiplex PCR, the TCRdb table keeps only in-frame clones and is missing some. Here the sample spans 25,000 to 30,000 clones, more than 75% being singletons. This material consisted of tumor tissue, taken after neoadjuvant nivolumab, alone or with ipilimumab, at or shortly before surgery. All receptors derive from an adult with non-small cell lung cancer. Each CDR3 is given with its conserved first and last residue. D genes are given only for firm matches. Size is omitted from some rows. Given values are once, few, many or a class for expanded clones.

v_call,clone_size,j_call,d_call,cdr3_nt,cdr3_aa
TRBV30,NA,TRBJ2-5,TRBD1,TGTGCCTTCAATTTGGGACAGGGGAGAGAGACCCAGTACTTC,CAFNLGQGRETQYF
TRBV7-2,NA,TRBJ1-5,NA,TGTGCCAGCAGCGAGACCGACAGAGGGGCTTATAGCAATCAGCCCCAGCATTTT,CASSETDRGAYSNQPQHF
TRBV11-2,NA,TRBJ1-2,NA,TGTGCCAGCAGAGGATACGGGGTAACTAACTATGGCTACACCTTC,CASRGYGVTNYGYTF
TRBV14,NA,TRBJ2-4,NA,TGTGCCAGCAGCCCCCTGTCAGTAGCCAAAAACATTCAGTACTTC,CASSPLSVAKNIQYF
TRBV18,NA,TRBJ1-2,NA,TGTGCCAGCTCACCAACAAGGAACTATGGCTACACCTTC,CASSPTRNYGYTF
TRBV11-2,medium-sized,TRBJ2-5,NA,TGTGCCAGCAGGTCCGGGCCAGGGGAGACCCAGTACTTC,CASRSGPGETQYF
TRBV7-6,NA,TRBJ2-7,TRBD1,TGTGCCAGCAGCTTAGACTCAGGGGGAAACGCCTACGAGCAGTACTTC,CASSLDSGGNAYEQYF
TRBV25-1,few,TRBJ1-1,NA,TGTGCCAGCAGTGAAACAGACTCGAACACTGAAGCTTTCTTT,CASSETDSNTEAFF
TRBV29-1,NA,TRBJ2-3,NA,TGCAGCGTTGAAATCGGGGCTGGAAACACAGATACGCAGTATTTT,CSVEIGAGNTDTQYF
TRBV7-8,NA,TRBJ1-2,TRBD1,TGTGCCAGCAGCTCCGGGACAGGGGGCTTTGGCTACACCTTC,CASSSGTGGFGYTF
TRBV2,NA,TRBJ2-1,TRBD2,TGTGCCACCACAGGGACTAGCTCTTACAATGAGCAGTTCTTC,CATTGTSSYNEQFF
TRBV5-1,NA,TRBJ2-1,NA,TGCGCCAGCAGCTTGGGGGCCCTCTCCTACAATGAGCAGTTCTTC,CASSLGALSYNEQFF
TRBV25-1,NA,TRBJ1-1,NA,TGTGCCAGCAGTTCAGAGAACACTGAAGCTTTCTTT,CASSSENTEAFF
TRBV7-2,NA,TRBJ2-7,NA,TGTGCCAGCAGCTTAGCCCTATACTCCTACGAGCAGTACTTC,CASSLALYSYEQYF
TRBV5-6,NA,TRBJ1-3,TRBD1,TGTGCCAGCAGCTTGGACGGACAGGGGGAGGCTGGAAACACCATATATTTT,CASSLDGQGEAGNTIYF
TRBV7-9,NA,TRBJ2-7,TRBD2,TGTGCCAGCAGCTTGGGAGCGGGAATACCCTACGAGCAGTACTTC,CASSLGAGIPYEQYF
TRBV9,NA,TRBJ1-2,NA,TGTGCCAGCAGCGTAGGAGGAGGGGCGCAGGGCTACACCTTC,CASSVGGGAQGYTF
TRBV10-2,NA,TRBJ2-1,TRBD1,TGCGCCAGCAGTGAATGGACAGGGTCCTACAATGAGCAGTTCTTC,CASSEWTGSYNEQFF
TRBV11-3,NA,TRBJ2-5,NA,TGTGCCAGCAGCTTAGCGGGAGAAGGCCAAGAGACCCAGTACTTC,CASSLAGEGQETQYF
TRBV5-8,NA,TRBJ2-2,NA,TGTGCCAGCAGCTTGGAAGGGCAGAACACCGGGGAGCTGTTTTTT,CASSLEGQNTGELFF
TRBV7-9,NA,TRBJ1-2,NA,TGTGCCAGCAGCCCAAGGGGGGGCTATGGCTACACCTTC,CASSPRGGYGYTF
TRBV29-1,NA,TRBJ1-4,NA,TGCAGCGTTGGGCGCTCAGGGGCAACTAATGAAAAACTGTTTTTT,CSVGRSGATNEKLFF
TRBV29-1,NA,TRBJ2-1,NA,TGCAGCGTTGAAGGGACCTACAGCTCCTACAATGAGCAGTTCTTC,CSVEGTYSSYNEQFF
TRBV5-1,NA,TRBJ2-2,NA,TGCGCCAGCAGCTTGACACAGGCCCTCACCGGGGAGCTGTTTTTT,CASSLTQALTGELFF
TRBV7-2,NA,TRBJ1-2,TRBD1,TGTGCCAGCAGGAAAACCGGGACAGTATATGGCTACACCTTC,CASRKTGTVYGYTF
TRBV10-1,NA,TRBJ2-7,TRBD2,TGCGCCAGCAGCGCCCGACTAGCGGGCTCCTACGAGCAGTACTTC,CASSARLAGSYEQYF
TRBV18,NA,TRBJ1-1,NA,TGTGCCAGCTCACCCGAGACAGGCCCCAACACTGAAGCTTTCTTT,CASSPETGPNTEAFF
TRBV10-2,NA,TRBJ2-2,NA,TGCGCCAGCAGTGAAAACACCGGGGAGCTGTTTTTT,CASSENTGELFF
TRBV6-1,NA,TRBJ2-5,TRBD2,TGTGCCAGCAGTGAGGGTTTGGGACTAGCGGACCAAGAGACCCAGTACTTC,CASSEGLGLADQETQYF
TRBV14,NA,TRBJ2-5,NA,TGTGCCAGCAGCCAAACGGAGAGATGGACCCAGTACTTC,CASSQTERWTQYF
TRBV18,NA,TRBJ1-1,NA,TGTGCCAGCTCACCACGGCGGGAGATGAACACTGAAGCTTTCTTT,CASSPRREMNTEAFF
TRBV2,NA,TRBJ2-7,NA,TGTGCCAGCAGTTGGACAGAGGACTACGAGCAGTACTTC,CASSWTEDYEQYF
TRBV29-1,NA,TRBJ1-1,NA,TGCAGCGTTGATAGGGGGAGGTTGAACACTGAAGCTTTCTTT,CSVDRGRLNTEAFF
TRBV18,NA,TRBJ1-1,NA,TGTGCCAGCTCACCAGGTGGAGGGGGAGGCACTGAAGCTTTCTTT,CASSPGGGGGTEAFF
TRBV11-1,few,TRBJ2-3,NA,TGTGCCAGCAGCTCTAGACAGGCCCAGAACACAGATACGCAGTATTTT,CASSSRQAQNTDTQYF
TRBV27,NA,TRBJ2-7,TRBD1,TGTGCCAGCAGTCCGTTTCAAGGGGGCGCGAACCTCTACGAGCAGTACTTC,CASSPFQGGANLYEQYF
TRBV18,NA,TRBJ2-5,NA,TGTGCCAGCTCACCAGTCGATCAAGAGACCCAGTACTTC,CASSPVDQETQYF
TRBV14,once,TRBJ2-6,TRBD1,TGTGCCAGCAGCCAATTGGGACAGGGGGGAATCTCTGGGGCCAACGTCCTGACTTTC,CASSQLGQGGISGANVLTF
TRBV30,NA,TRBJ1-3,NA,TGTGCCTGGAGTGTACGCCGGACGCCGGGAAACACCATATATTTT,CAWSVRRTPGNTIYF
TRBV12-5,once,TRBJ2-2,TRBD2,TGTGCTAGTGGTTACGGCGGGAGGGACACCGGGGAGCTGTTTTTT,CASGYGGRDTGELFF
TRBV5-4,few,TRBJ2-7,TRBD2,TGTGCCAGCAGCCCGGGACTAGCGGGAGACTACGAGCAGTACTTC,CASSPGLAGDYEQYF
TRBV7-6,once,TRBJ2-2,NA,TGTGCCAGCAGCCCCGGACTTGTGAAGAACACCGGGGAGCTGTTTTTT,CASSPGLVKNTGELFF
TRBV6-6,NA,TRBJ2-3,NA,TGTGCCAGCAGCATAGAGGGCACAGATACGCAGTATTTT,CASSIEGTDTQYF
TRBV5-1,NA,TRBJ2-7,NA,TGCGCCAGCAGCTTGGAAGCGCGGAACTACGAGCAGTACTTC,CASSLEARNYEQYF
TRBV11-3,NA,TRBJ2-3,NA,TGTGCCAGCAGCTTAGGTGCCCCCCCCACAGATACGCAGTATTTT,CASSLGAPPTDTQYF
TRBV10-1,NA,TRBJ2-3,NA,TGCGCCAGCAGTGAGGCAGGTAACACAGATACGCAGTATTTT,CASSEAGNTDTQYF
TRBV5-5,NA,TRBJ1-5,TRBD1,TGTGCCAGCAGGTCACAGGGGGCGGGTCAGCCCCAGCATTTT,CASRSQGAGQPQHF
TRBV4-2,few,TRBJ2-2,TRBD2,TGTGCCAGCAGCCCCCTAGCGGGATTTAAGACCGGGGAGCTGTTTTTT,CASSPLAGFKTGELFF
TRBV7-3,NA,TRBJ2-7,NA,TGTGCCAGCAGCCCAACAGGGTTCTCCTACGAGCAGTACTTC,CASSPTGFSYEQYF
TRBV18,NA,TRBJ2-7,NA,TGTGCCAGCTCACTCGACGTATCCTACGAGCAGTACTTC,CASSLDVSYEQYF
TRBV27,NA,TRBJ2-7,TRBD1,TGTGCCAGCAGTCACGACAGGGGGCGCTACGAGCAGTACTTC,CASSHDRGRYEQYF
TRBV18,NA,TRBJ1-2,NA,TGTGCCAGCTCACCTCCTCTCACTCTGAGACTTACCTATGGCTACACCTTC,CASSPPLTLRLTYGYTF
TRBV9,NA,TRBJ2-2,NA,TGTGCCAGCAGCGTAGGTTCGGCAGGGGTGACCGGGGAGCTGTTTTTT,CASSVGSAGVTGELFF
TRBV7-9,NA,TRBJ2-1,NA,TGTGCCAGCAGCTTGTTCGGGAGTCTTGAGCAGTTCTTC,CASSLFGSLEQFF
TRBV11-2,NA,TRBJ2-7,TRBD2,TGTGCCAGCAGCCTATCCGGGACTAGCGGCCTCTACGAGCAGTACTTC,CASSLSGTSGLYEQYF
TRBV9,NA,TRBJ1-2,TRBD1,TGTGCCAGCAGCGTAGACCACAGGGGCCCTAACTATGGCTACACCTTC,CASSVDHRGPNYGYTF
TRBV6-6,once,TRBJ2-7,NA,TGTGCCAGCACTGAAAGCGGTGGGTGGCAGTACTTC,CASTESGGWQYF
TRBV6-6,NA,TRBJ2-7,TRBD1,TGTGCCAGCAGCTCCTTAGGGGACAGGGTCTACGAGCAGTACTTC,CASSSLGDRVYEQYF
TRBV18,NA,TRBJ2-5,NA,TGTGCCAGCTCACCAAATGGCATCCAAGAGACCCAGTACTTC,CASSPNGIQETQYF